Below, 3 T cell receptor beta chains from the same sample are listed, as sequenced in a study of blood T cells in healthy people across ages. The authors ran a second PCR of roughly 7 to 11 cycles using a sample-barcoded 5' primer and a J-beta primer mix. One entry per CDR3 protein, called by TCRdb with MiXCR from the 5' RACE reads. The table has more than 650,000 distinct CDR3 sequences, about a fifth seen once. The sample consisted of blood. The receptors stem from a man between 70 and 80 years old in good health.

The DNA of the CDR3 is TGTGCCAGCAGCCTAAAAATGGGAATGGGAAGCGGGGGTTTCTTT. Translating it yields CASSLKMGMGSGGFF. The chain recombines TRBV3-1 with TRBJ1-1, with D maybe TRBD1 (5 bases). Germline CDR1 is LGHDT and CDR2 is YNNKEL (reference sequence). V lost 4 bases to trimming and J lost 13 bases, with 25 bases between them. The CDR3 totals 15 residues.

This clonotype was recorded a few times. The chain uses TRBV29-1 and TRBJ2-5, with D hard to call. CDR1 and CDR2 from the germline V gene are SQVTM and ANQGSEA. CDR3 size: 13 residues. V was clipped by 5 bases and J by 1 base, with 11 bases between them. The DNA for the CDR3 is TGCAGCGTTCAACCCTACCTCCAAGAGACCCAGTACTTC. Its protein is CSVQPYLQETQYF. Based on the CDR3 plus reference TRBV29-1 and TRBJ2-5, the full variable domain is SAVISQKPSRDICQRGTSLTIQCQVDSQVTMMFWYRQQPGQSLTLIATANQGSEATYESGFVIDKFPISRPNLTFSTLTVSNMSPEDSSIYLCSVQPYLQETQYFGPGTRLLVL.

This clonotype was detected many times. The chain is built from TRBV18 and TRBJ1-1, with a weak D call TRBD1 (5 bases). Trimming left V 8 bases short and J 5 bases short, with 12 bases between. CDR1 and CDR2 (germline): KGHSH, LQKENI. The CDR3 has 12 residues. CDR3 coding DNA: TGTGCCAGCAGCCCCAGGGATACTGAAGCTTTCTTT. Protein: CASSPRDTEAFF.